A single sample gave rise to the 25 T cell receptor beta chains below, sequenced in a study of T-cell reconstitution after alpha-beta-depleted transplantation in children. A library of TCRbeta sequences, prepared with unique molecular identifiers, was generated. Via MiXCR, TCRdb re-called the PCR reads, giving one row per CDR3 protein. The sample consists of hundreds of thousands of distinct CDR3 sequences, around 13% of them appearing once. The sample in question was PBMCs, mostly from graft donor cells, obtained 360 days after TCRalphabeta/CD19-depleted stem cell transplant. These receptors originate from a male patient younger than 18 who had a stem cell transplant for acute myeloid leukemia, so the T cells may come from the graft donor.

CDR3 in amino acids: CASRRVSLEAFF. The CDR3 bases are TGTGCCAGCAGACGAGTCTCTCTCGAAGCTTTCTTT. The rearrangement joins TRBV6-2 or TRBV6-3 to TRBJ1-1; D gene unclear. The V and J ends lost 6 bases and 8 bases respectively, with 13 bases between them. This CDR3 has 12 amino acids. Germline V CDR1 and CDR2: MNHEY, SVGEGT.

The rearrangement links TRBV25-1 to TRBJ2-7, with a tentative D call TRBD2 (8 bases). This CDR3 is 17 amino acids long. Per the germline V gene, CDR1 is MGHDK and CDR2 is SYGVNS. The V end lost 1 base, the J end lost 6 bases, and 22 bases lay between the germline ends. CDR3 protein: CASSEWASGSKGAEQYF. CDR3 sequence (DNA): TGTGCCAGCAGTGAATGGGCGAGCGGGAGTAAGGGGGCCGAGCAGTACTTC.

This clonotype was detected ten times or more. DNA of the CDR3: TGTGCCATCAGTCGACTAGCGGGAGGGCCCGACGAGCAGTACTTC. Translating gives CAISRLAGGPDEQYF. The J gene is TRBJ2-7, the V gene TRBV10-3, with 14 bases aligning to TRBD2. The CDR3 runs to 15 residues. CDR1 and CDR2 (germline): ENHRY, SYGVKD. Losses at the gene ends were 5 bases for V and 5 bases for J; bases not matched to a gene: 5.

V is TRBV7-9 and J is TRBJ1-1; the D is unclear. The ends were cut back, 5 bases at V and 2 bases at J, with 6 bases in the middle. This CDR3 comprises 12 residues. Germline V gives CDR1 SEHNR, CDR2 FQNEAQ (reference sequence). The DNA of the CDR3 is TGTGCCAGCAGCCCCAGCAACACTGAAGCTTTCTTT. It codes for CASSPSNTEAFF.

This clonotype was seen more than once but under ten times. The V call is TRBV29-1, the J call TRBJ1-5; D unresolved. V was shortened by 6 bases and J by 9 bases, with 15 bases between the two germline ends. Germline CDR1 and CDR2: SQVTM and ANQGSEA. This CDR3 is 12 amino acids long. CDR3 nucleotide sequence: TGCAGCGTCATCGACACTCTAGGGCCCCAGCATTTT. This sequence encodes CSVIDTLGPQHF.

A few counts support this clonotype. The CDR3 region has the DNA TGCAGTGCTGGCCAAGGACAGGGGTTAGAGACCCAGTACTTC. This sequence encodes CSAGQGQGLETQYF. The genes are TRBV20-1 and TRBJ2-5; 9 bases line up with TRBD1. Germline V gene sequence: CDR1 DFQATT, CDR2 SNEGSKA (reference sequence). J was trimmed by 4 bases and V by 5 bases; bases with no gene match: 8. The CDR3 contains 14 residues.

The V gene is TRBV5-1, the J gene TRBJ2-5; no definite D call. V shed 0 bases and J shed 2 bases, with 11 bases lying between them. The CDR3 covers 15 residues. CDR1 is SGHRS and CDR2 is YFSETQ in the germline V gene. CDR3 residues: CASSLEVSAQETQYF. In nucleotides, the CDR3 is TGCGCCAGCAGCTTGGAGGTGAGCGCACAAGAGACCCAGTACTTC.

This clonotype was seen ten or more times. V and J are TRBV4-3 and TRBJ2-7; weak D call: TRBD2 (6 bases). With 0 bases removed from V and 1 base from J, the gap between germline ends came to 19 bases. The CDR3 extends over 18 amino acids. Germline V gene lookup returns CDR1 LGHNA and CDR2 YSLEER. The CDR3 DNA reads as TGCGCCAGCAGCCAAGAACTGGGAGGCTTCTTCTATTCCTACGAGCAGTACTTC. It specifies CASSQELGGFFYSYEQYF.

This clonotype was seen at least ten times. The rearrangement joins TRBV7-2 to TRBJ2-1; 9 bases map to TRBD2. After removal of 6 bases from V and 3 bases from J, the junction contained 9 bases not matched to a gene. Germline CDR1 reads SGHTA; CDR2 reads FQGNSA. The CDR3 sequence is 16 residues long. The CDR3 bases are TGTGCCAGCAGTTCCCCCTTAGCGGGAGTCTACAATGAGCAGTTCTTC. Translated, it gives CASSSPLAGVYNEQFF.

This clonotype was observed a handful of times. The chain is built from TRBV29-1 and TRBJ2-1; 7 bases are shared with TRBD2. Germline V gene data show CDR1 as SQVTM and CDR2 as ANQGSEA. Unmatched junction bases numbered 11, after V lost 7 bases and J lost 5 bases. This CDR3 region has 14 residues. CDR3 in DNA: TGCAGCGCCGCGAGGCGGGAGTTCGACAATGAGCAGTTCTTC. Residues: CSAARREFDNEQFF.

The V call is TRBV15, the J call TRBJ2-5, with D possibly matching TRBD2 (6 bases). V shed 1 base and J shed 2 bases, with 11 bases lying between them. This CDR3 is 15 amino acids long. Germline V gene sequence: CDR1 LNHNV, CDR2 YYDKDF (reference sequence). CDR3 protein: CATSRVRGIQETQYF. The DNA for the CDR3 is TGTGCCACCAGCAGAGTTCGGGGGATTCAAGAGACCCAGTACTTC.

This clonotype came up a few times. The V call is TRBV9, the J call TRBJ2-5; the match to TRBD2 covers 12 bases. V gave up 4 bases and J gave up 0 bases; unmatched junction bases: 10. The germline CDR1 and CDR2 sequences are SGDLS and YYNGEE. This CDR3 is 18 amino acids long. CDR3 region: CASSTQGLAGINQETQYF. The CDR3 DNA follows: TGTGCCAGCAGCACCCAAGGACTAGCGGGGATAAACCAAGAGACCCAGTACTTC.

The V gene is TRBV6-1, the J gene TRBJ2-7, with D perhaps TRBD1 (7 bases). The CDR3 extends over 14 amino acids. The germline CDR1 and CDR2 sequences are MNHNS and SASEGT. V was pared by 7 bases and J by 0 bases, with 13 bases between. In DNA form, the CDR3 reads TGTGCCAGCATCGGAGGGACAGTCTCCTACGAGCAGTACTTC. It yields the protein CASIGGTVSYEQYF.

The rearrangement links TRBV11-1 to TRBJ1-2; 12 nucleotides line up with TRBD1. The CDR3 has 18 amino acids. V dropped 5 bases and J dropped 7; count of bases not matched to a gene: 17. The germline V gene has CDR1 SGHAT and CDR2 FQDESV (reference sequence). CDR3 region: CASSPLLSGTGGGGGYTF. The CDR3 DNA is TGTGCCAGCAGCCCGCTCCTCTCCGGGACAGGGGGCGGAGGTGGCTACACCTTC.

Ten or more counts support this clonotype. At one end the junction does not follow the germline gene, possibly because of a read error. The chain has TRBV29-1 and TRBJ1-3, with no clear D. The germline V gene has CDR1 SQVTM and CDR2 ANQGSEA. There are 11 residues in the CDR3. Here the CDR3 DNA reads TGCAGCGTGGAAGAGGGAAACACCATATATTTT. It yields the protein CSVEEGNTIYF.

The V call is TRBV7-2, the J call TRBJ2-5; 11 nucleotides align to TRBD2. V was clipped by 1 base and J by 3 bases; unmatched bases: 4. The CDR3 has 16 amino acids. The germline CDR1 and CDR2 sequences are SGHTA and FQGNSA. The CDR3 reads CASSLGLAGGEETQYF. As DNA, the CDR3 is TGTGCCAGCAGCTTAGGGCTAGCGGGAGGAGAAGAGACCCAGTACTTC.

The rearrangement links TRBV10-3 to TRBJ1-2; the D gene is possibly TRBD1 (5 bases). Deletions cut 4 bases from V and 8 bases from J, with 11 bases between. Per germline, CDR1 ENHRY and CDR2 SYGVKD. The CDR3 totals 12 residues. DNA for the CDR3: TGTGCCATCAGTGGCAGGGCCGAGGGCTACACCTTC. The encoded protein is CAISGRAEGYTF.

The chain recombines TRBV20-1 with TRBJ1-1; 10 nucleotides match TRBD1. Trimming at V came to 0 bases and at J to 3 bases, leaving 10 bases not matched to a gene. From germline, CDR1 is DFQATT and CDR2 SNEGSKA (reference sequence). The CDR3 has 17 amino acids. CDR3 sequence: CSARDPRWDRGDTEAFF. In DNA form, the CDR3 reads TGCAGTGCTAGAGACCCTAGGTGGGACAGGGGAGACACTGAAGCTTTCTTT.

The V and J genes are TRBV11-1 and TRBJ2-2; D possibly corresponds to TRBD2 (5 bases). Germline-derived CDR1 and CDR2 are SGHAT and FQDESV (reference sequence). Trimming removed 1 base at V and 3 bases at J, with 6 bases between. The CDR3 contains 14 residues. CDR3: CASSLERYTGELFF. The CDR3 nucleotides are TGTGCCAGCAGCTTAGAGCGGTACACCGGGGAGCTGTTTTTT.

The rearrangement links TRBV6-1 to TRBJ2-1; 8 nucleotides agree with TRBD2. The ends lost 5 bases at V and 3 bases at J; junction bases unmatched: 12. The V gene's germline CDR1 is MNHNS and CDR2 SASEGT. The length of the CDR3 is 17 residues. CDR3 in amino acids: CASSLSPGLELYNEQFF. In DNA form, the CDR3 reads TGTGCCAGCAGTCTCTCCCCGGGACTAGAGCTCTACAATGAGCAGTTCTTC.

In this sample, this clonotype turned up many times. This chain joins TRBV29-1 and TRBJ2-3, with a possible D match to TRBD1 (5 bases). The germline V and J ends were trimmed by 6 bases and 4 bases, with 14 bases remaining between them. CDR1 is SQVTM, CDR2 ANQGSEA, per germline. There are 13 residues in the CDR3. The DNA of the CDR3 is TGCAGCGTCTCAAGTGGCAGGGCAGATACGCAGTATTTT. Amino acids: CSVSSGRADTQYF.

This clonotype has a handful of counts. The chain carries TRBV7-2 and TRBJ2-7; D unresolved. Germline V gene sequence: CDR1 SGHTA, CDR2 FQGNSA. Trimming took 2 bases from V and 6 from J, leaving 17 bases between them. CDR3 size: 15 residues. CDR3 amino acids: CASSLSRSRAFEQYF. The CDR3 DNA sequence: TGTGCCAGCAGCTTAAGTAGGAGTCGGGCTTTCGAGCAGTACTTC.

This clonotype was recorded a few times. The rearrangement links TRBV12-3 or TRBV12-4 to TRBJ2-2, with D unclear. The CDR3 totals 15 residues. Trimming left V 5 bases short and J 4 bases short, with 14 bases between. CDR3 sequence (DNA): TGTGCCAGCAGTCCCCACGGACCGCTCACCGGGGAGCTGTTTTTT. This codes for CASSPHGPLTGELFF.

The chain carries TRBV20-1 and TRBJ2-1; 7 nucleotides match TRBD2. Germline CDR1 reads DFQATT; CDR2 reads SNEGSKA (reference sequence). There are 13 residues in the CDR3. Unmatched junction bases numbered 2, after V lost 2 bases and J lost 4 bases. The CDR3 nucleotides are TGCAGTGCTAGAATAGCGGGTTACAATGAGCAGTTCTTC. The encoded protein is CSARIAGYNEQFF.

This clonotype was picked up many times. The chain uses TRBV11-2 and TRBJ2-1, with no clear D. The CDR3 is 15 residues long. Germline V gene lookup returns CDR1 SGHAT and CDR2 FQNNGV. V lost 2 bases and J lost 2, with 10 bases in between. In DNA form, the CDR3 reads TGTGCCAGCAGCTTATACGGGTCACCCTACAATGAGCAGTTCTTC. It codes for CASSLYGSPYNEQFF.